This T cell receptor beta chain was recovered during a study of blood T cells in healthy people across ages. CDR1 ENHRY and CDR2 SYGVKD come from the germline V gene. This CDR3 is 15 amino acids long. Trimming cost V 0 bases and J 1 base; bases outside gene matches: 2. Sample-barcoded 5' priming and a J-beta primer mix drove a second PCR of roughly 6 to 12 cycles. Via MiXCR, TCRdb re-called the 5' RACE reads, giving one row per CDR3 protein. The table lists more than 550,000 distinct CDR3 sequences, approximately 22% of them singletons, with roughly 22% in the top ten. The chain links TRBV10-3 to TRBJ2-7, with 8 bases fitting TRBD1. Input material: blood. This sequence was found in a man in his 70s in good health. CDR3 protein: CAISESGQASYEQYF. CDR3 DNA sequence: TGTGCCATCAGTGAGTCGGGACAGGCGTCCTACGAGCAGTACTTC.